Shown below are 8 T cell receptor beta chains from a single sample sequenced in a study of blood T cells in healthy people across ages. Primers used in a second PCR of about 7 to 12 cycles were a sample-barcoded 5' primer and a J-beta primer mix. Each CDR3 protein gets one entry after TCRdb re-called the 5' RACE reads with MiXCR. This sample has 850,000 to 950,000 distinct CDR3 sequences; 29% occur once, and the top ten carry 17%. Sequencing was carried out using blood. Receptors were obtained from an elderly woman in good health.

This clonotype has ten or more counts. The chain links TRBV20-1 to TRBJ1-2, with TRBD1 identical over 7 bases. Per the germline V gene, CDR1 is DFQATT and CDR2 is SNEGSKA (reference sequence). V trimming: 3 bases; J trimming: 2 bases; junction bases outside the gene matches: 6. The CDR3 length is 14 residues. In DNA, the CDR3 is TGCAGTGCTAGTGACGAGGGGGCGAACTATGGCTACACCTTC. As protein: CSASDEGANYGYTF.

A remark on this clonotype: The CDR3 end shows no conserved phenylalanine or tryptophan, and so a read error is likely. The V gene is TRBV30, the J gene TRBJ1-2; D not resolved. The CDR3 sequence is 15 residues long. Per germline, CDR1 GTSNPN and CDR2 SVGIG (reference sequence). V was trimmed by 3 bases and J by 3 bases, leaving 17 bases between them. DNA for the CDR3: TGTGCCTGGAGCGCTGCAGGAACATGGGACTATGGCTACACCGTC. This encodes CAWSAAGTWDYGYTV.

This clonotype was observed at least ten times. The gene calls are TRBV20-1 and TRBJ2-1; 9 bases fit TRBD2. Looked up from germline, CDR1 is DFQATT and CDR2 is SNEGSKA (reference sequence). V shed 5 bases, J shed 6 bases, and the junction held 2 bases outside the gene matches. The CDR3 runs to 12 residues. The CDR3 is CSARGGANEQFF. CDR3 nucleotide sequence: TGCAGTGCTCGCGGGGGGGCCAATGAGCAGTTCTTC.

This clonotype was counted at least ten times. In DNA form, the CDR3 reads TGTGCCAGCAGCCAAACCTCCGGCCTCACTTCGTGGCAGTACTTC. It encodes CASSQTSGLTSWQYF. The V and J genes are TRBV7-2 and TRBJ2-7; D unresolved. Deletions cut 5 bases from V and 9 bases from J, with 23 bases between. Germline V gene sequence: CDR1 SGHTA, CDR2 FQGNSA. This CDR3 spans 15 amino acids.

In this sample, this clonotype turned up many times. V is TRBV12-3 or TRBV12-4 and J is TRBJ2-3; 7 bases agree with TRBD2. The V gene end was trimmed by 4 bases and the J gene end by 2 bases; junction bases not matched to a gene: 6. The CDR3 runs 15 residues. CDR3 bases: TGTGCCAGCAGTTCGGGGGGAAGGGACACAGATACGCAGTATTTT. Its protein is CASSSGGRDTDTQYF.

This chain connects TRBV11-2 to TRBJ1-1; D unclear. This CDR3 is built from 14 residues. V lost 5 bases and J lost 1, with 11 bases in between. Per the germline V gene, CDR1 is SGHAT and CDR2 is FQNNGV. The CDR3 DNA is TGTGCCAGCAGCCTGGACTTGCAGAACACTGAAGCTTTCTTT. Translated: CASSLDLQNTEAFF.

The chain recombines TRBV5-1 with TRBJ2-1, with D possibly being TRBD1 (5 bases). Per germline, CDR1 SGHRS and CDR2 YFSETQ. This CDR3 contains 17 residues. The germline V and J ends were trimmed by 0 bases and 4 bases, with 17 bases remaining between them. The CDR3 spells CASSLGLRQGGYNEQFF. The CDR3 nucleotides read TGCGCCAGCAGCTTGGGGTTACGGCAGGGCGGATACAATGAGCAGTTCTTC.

This clonotype was picked up many times. The V gene is TRBV7-2, the J gene TRBJ1-2, with D possibly TRBD1 on 6 matching bases. The CDR3 covers 15 residues. Trimming removed 2 bases at V and 5 bases at J, with 15 bases between. The germline CDR1 and CDR2 sequences are SGHTA and FQGNSA. The CDR3 DNA sequence: TGTGCCAGCAGCTTAAATTGGGGGCAGACTTATGGCTACACCTTC. It specifies CASSLNWGQTYGYTF.